These T cell receptor beta chains were read from a single sample in a study of blood T cells in healthy people across ages. In TCRdb, the 5' RACE reads were re-called with MiXCR into one record per CDR3 protein. The sample has around 2 million distinct CDR3 sequences; 30% to 40% are singletons. Sample: blood. The origin of the receptors is a human donor in good health. Each CDR3 is given with its conserved first and last residue. The order of the fields is CDR3 protein, V gene, J gene.

CDR3 protein: CASSQGFGAENYEQYF
V gene: TRBV3-1
J gene: TRBJ2-7

CDR3 protein: CASSRQATTEAFF
V gene: TRBV4-1
J gene: TRBJ1-1

CDR3 protein: CSVTDREGQPQHF
V gene: TRBV29-1
J gene: TRBJ1-5

CDR3 protein: CARGGLASDTQYF
V gene: TRBV2
J gene: TRBJ2-3

CDR3 protein: CASSSLLEGYNEQFF
V gene: TRBV11-2
J gene: TRBJ2-1

CDR3 protein: CATSPDRSGGYTF
V gene: TRBV15
J gene: TRBJ1-2

CDR3 protein: CASSSRSRGTYEQYF
V gene: TRBV28
J gene: TRBJ2-7

CDR3 protein: CASSQGARVSSYEQYF
V gene: TRBV4-3
J gene: TRBJ2-7

CDR3 protein: CASSPVAGPYYEQYF
V gene: TRBV4-1
J gene: TRBJ2-7

CDR3 protein: CASSSGQGEDTEAFF
V gene: TRBV7-8
J gene: TRBJ1-1

CDR3 protein: CASSSKADQINNEQFF
V gene: TRBV11-1
J gene: TRBJ2-1

CDR3 protein: CSARDQLGPYYGYTF
V gene: TRBV20-1
J gene: TRBJ1-2

CDR3 protein: CASSWAGRTNYGYTF
V gene: TRBV7-2
J gene: TRBJ1-2

CDR3 protein: CSAHLAGGPGETQYF
V gene: TRBV20-1
J gene: TRBJ2-5

CDR3 protein: CASRLDSSYEQYF
V gene: TRBV6-5
J gene: TRBJ2-7

CDR3 protein: CATSDFRLDTQYF
V gene: TRBV24-1
J gene: TRBJ2-3

CDR3 protein: CATSDSGHLNQPQHF
V gene: TRBV24-1
J gene: TRBJ1-5

CDR3 protein: CASSYPGYSNQPQHF
V gene: TRBV6-6
J gene: TRBJ1-5

CDR3 protein: CASSRDLQTSGDGETQYF
V gene: TRBV2
J gene: TRBJ2-5

CDR3 protein: CASSPKATSGGTEAFF
V gene: TRBV5-1
J gene: TRBJ1-1

CDR3 protein: CASSSSGRAKTQYF
V gene: TRBV7-6
J gene: TRBJ2-5

CDR3 protein: CASSLTAATNEQYF
V gene: TRBV7-3
J gene: TRBJ2-7

CDR3 protein: CASSVAGPDGYTF
V gene: TRBV2
J gene: TRBJ1-2

CDR3 protein: CASKRLGGTDTQYF
V gene: TRBV30
J gene: TRBJ2-3

CDR3 protein: CASSLDTAYEQYF
V gene: TRBV7-7
J gene: TRBJ2-7

CDR3 protein: CASSLSRGGSQPQHF
V gene: TRBV7-2
J gene: TRBJ1-5

CDR3 protein: CASSLDYHNEQFF
V gene: TRBV6-2/TRBV6-3
J gene: TRBJ2-1

CDR3 protein: CAISDPGTAFPADEQYF
V gene: TRBV10-3
J gene: NA

CDR3 protein: CASSLGQGAVVNEQFF
V gene: TRBV7-7
J gene: TRBJ2-1

CDR3 protein: CASSQGQGTGGYTF
V gene: TRBV4-3
J gene: TRBJ1-2

CDR3 protein: CVSRGASGGQNEQFF
V gene: TRBV2
J gene: TRBJ2-1

CDR3 protein: CASSLSPGPETGANVLTF
V gene: TRBV7-9
J gene: TRBJ2-6

CDR3 protein: CASSQPRDRFNEKLFF
V gene: TRBV4-1
J gene: TRBJ1-4

CDR3 protein: CASSEGGQGVYNEQFF
V gene: TRBV2
J gene: TRBJ2-1

CDR3 protein: CASNSLGENTDTQYF
V gene: TRBV28
J gene: TRBJ2-3

CDR3 protein: CASSLDMTYEQYF
V gene: TRBV7-2
J gene: TRBJ2-7

CDR3 protein: CASSPGGEWNYGYTF
V gene: TRBV7-2
J gene: TRBJ1-2

CDR3 protein: CASGLQGSYSNQPQHF
V gene: TRBV27
J gene: TRBJ1-5

CDR3 protein: CSARDTGTGPPLRDNEQFF
V gene: TRBV20-1
J gene: TRBJ2-1

CDR3 protein: CASSFNGPATNEKLFF
V gene: TRBV12-3/TRBV12-4
J gene: TRBJ1-4

CDR3 protein: CASSPRTRKAETQYF
V gene: TRBV7-9
J gene: TRBJ2-5

CDR3 protein: CSVVQSQETQYF
V gene: TRBV29-1
J gene: TRBJ2-5

CDR3 protein: CSVSGIPYEQYF
V gene: TRBV20-1
J gene: TRBJ2-7

CDR3 protein: CSAREANSWAFF
V gene: TRBV20-1
J gene: TRBJ1-1

CDR3 protein: CSARQTSGEETQYF
V gene: TRBV20-1
J gene: TRBJ2-5

CDR3 protein: CAGSSGLAATISEQFF
V gene: TRBV5-1
J gene: TRBJ2-1

CDR3 protein: CASSVSGGGDEQYF
V gene: TRBV9
J gene: TRBJ2-7

CDR3 protein: CASSLSAGYEVDNQPLHF
V gene: TRBV27
J gene: TRBJ1-5

CDR3 protein: CASSYWGVGSGANVLTF
V gene: TRBV6-2/TRBV6-3
J gene: TRBJ2-6

CDR3 protein: CASSQPEVDTQYF
V gene: TRBV4-2
J gene: TRBJ2-3

CDR3 protein: CASSLITDTEAFF
V gene: TRBV27
J gene: TRBJ1-1

CDR3 protein: CASSQDKGRSPLHF
V gene: TRBV3-1
J gene: TRBJ1-6

CDR3 protein: CATSWVKSYEQYF
V gene: TRBV15
J gene: TRBJ2-7

CDR3 protein: CASSLHPDYEQYF
V gene: TRBV12-3/TRBV12-4
J gene: TRBJ2-7

CDR3 protein: CSVALAGGGIQYF
V gene: TRBV29-1
J gene: TRBJ2-4

CDR3 protein: CASSHGAAGETQYF
V gene: TRBV7-9
J gene: TRBJ2-5

CDR3 protein: CATSDPTGTEAFF
V gene: TRBV24-1
J gene: TRBJ1-1